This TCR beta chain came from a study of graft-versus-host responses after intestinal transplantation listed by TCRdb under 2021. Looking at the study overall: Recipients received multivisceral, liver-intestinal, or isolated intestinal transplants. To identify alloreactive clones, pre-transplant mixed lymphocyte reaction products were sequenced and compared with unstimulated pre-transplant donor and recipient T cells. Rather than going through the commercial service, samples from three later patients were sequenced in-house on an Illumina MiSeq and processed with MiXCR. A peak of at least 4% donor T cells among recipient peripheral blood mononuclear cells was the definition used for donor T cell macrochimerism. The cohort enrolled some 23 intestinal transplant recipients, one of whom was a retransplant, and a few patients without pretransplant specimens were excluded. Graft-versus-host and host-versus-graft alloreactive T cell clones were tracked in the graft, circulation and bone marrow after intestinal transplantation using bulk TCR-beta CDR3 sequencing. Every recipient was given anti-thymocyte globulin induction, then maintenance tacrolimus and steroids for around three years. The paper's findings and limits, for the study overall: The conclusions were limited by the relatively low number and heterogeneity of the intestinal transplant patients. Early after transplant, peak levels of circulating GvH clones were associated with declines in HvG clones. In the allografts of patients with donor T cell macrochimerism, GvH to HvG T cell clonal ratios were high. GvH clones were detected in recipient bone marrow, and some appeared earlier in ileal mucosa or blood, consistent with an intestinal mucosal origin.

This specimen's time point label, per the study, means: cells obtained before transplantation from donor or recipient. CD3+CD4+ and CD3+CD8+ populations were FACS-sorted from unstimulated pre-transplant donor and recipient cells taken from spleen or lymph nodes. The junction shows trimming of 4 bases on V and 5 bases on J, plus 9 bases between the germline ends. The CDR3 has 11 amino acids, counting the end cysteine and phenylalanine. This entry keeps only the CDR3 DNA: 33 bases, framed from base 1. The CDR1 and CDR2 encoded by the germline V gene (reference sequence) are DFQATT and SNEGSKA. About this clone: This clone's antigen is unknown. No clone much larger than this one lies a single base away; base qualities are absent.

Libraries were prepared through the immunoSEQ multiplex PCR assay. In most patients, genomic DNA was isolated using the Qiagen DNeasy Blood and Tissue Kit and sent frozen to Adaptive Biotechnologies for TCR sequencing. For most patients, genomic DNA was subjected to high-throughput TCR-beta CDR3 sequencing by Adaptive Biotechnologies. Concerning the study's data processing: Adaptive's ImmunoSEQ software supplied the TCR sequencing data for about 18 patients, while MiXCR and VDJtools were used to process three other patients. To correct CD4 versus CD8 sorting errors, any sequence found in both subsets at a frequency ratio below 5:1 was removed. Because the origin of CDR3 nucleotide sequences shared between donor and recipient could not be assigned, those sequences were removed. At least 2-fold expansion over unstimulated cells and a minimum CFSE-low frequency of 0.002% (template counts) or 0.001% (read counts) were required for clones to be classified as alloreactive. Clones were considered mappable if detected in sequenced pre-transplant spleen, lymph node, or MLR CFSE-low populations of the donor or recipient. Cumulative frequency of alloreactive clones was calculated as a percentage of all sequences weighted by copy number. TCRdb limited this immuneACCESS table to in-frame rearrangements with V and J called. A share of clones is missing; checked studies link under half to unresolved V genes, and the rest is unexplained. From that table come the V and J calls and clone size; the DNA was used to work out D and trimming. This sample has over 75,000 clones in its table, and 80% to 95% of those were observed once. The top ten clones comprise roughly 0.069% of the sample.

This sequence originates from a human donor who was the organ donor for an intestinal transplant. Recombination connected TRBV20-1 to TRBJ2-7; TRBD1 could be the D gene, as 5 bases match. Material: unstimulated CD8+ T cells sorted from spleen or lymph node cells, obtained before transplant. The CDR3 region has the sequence CSAIRGHEQYF. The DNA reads TGCAGTGCTATTAGGGGCCACGAGCAGTACTTC.